This T cell receptor (beta chain) was captured in a study of blood T cells in healthy people across ages. General study points: Without sorted subsets, naive and antigen-experienced compartments could not be conclusively compared. The diversity estimates, figures obtained from one million T cells, were considered underestimates.

Concerning this clonotype itself: The antigen remains undetermined.

This CDR3 has 13 residues. Germline lookup yields CDR1 DFQATT and CDR2 SNEGSKA (reference sequence). The use of a sample-barcoded 5' primer and a J-beta primer mix characterized a second PCR of roughly 7 to 11 cycles. Each cDNA molecule was tagged by a template-switch adaptor with 12 random nucleotides. Every sample gave at least 3 million paired-end reads containing CDR3. One entry per CDR3 protein results from TCRdb running MiXCR on the 5' RACE reads. Of 500,000 to 600,000 distinct CDR3 sequences in the sample, roughly a quarter are singletons; the top ten hold around 20%. Specimen: blood. The rearrangement uses TRBV20-1 and TRBJ2-5; D might be TRBD2 (6 bases). The DNA end is a closer match to TRBJ2-7, so the J assignment may be wrong. This receptor was identified in a woman between 65 and 79 years old in good health. CDR3 region: CSARDGGLYEQYF. In DNA form, the CDR3 reads TGCAGTGCTAGAGATGGGGGACTCTACGAGCAGTACTTC.